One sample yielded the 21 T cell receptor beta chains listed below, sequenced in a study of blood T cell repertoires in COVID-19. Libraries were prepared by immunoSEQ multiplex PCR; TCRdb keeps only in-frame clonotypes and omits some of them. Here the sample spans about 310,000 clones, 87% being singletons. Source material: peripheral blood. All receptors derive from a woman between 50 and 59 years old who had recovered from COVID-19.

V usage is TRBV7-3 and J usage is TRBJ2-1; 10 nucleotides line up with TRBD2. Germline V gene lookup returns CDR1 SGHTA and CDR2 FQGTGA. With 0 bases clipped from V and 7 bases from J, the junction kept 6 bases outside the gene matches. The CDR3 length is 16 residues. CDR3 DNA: TGTGCCAGCAGCTTAACTCCCCTAGCGGGAGTGAATGAGCAGTTCTTC. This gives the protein CASSLTPLAGVNEQFF.

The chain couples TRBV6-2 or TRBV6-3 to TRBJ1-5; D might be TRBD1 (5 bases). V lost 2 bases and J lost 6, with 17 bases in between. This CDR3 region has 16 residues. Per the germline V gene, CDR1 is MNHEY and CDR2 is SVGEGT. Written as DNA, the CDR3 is TGTGCCAGCAGTTACACCGGAGGGGTCCCAATTCAGCCCCAGCATTTT. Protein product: CASSYTGGVPIQPQHF.

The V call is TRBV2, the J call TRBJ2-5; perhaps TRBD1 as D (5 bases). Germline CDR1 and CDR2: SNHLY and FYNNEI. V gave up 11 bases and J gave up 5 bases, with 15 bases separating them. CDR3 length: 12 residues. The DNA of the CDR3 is TGTGCCGGAACTCGGCCAGGGGAGACCCAGTACTTC. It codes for CAGTRPGETQYF.

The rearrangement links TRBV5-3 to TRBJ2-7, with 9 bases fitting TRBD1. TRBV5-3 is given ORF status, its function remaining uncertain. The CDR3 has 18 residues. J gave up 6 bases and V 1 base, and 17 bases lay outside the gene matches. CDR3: CARSLWDRETSGACEQYF. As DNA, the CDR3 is TGTGCCAGAAGCTTGTGGGACAGGGAAACGTCGGGAGCCTGCGAGCAGTACTTC.

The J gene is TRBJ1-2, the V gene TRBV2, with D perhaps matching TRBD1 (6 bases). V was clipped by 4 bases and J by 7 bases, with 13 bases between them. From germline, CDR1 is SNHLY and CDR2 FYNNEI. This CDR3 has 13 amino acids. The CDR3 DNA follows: TGTGCCAGCAGTGCGGCCCAGGGGCTTGGCTACACCTTC. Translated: CASSAAQGLGYTF.

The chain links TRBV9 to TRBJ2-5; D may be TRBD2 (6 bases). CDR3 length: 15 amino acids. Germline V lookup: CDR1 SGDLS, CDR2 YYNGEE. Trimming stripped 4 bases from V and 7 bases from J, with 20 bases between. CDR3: CASSPRTSPKGTQYF. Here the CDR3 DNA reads TGTGCCAGCAGCCCCCGCACTAGCCCGAAGGGGACCCAGTACTTC.

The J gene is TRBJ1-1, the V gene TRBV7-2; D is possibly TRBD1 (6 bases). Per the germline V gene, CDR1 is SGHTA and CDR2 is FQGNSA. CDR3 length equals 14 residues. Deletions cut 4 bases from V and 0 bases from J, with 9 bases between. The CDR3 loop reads CASSSQGVNTEAFF. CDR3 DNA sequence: TGTGCCAGCAGCTCACAGGGTGTGAACACTGAAGCTTTCTTT.

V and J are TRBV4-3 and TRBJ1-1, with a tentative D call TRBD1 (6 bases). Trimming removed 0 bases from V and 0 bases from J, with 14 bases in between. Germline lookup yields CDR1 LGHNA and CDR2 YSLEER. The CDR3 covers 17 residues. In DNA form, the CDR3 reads TGCGCCAGCAGCCAAGAAAGGGGACATTACATGAACACTGAAGCTTTCTTT. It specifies CASSQERGHYMNTEAFF.

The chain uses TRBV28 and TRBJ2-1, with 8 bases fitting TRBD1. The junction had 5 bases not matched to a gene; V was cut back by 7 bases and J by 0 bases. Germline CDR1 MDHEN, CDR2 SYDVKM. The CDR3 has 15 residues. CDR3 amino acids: CASITTGGSYNEQFF. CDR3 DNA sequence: TGTGCCAGCATCACAACAGGGGGCTCCTACAATGAGCAGTTCTTC. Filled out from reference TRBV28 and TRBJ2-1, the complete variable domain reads DVKVTQSSRYLVKRTGEKVFLECVQDMDHENMFWYRQDPGLGLRLIYFSYDVKMKEKGDIPEGYSVSREKKERFSLILESASTNQTSMYLCASITTGGSYNEQFFGPGTRLTVL.

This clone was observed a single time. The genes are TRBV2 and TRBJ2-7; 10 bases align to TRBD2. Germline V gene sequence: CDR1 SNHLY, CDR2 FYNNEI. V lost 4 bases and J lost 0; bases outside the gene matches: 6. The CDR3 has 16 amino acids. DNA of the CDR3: TGTGCCAGCAGTGTTGGACTAGCGGATAGCTCCTACGAGCAGTACTTC. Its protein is CASSVGLADSSYEQYF.

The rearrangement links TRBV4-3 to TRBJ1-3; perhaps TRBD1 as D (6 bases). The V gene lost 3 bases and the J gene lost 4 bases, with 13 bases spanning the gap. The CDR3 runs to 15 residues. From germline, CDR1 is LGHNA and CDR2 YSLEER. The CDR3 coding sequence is TGCGCCAGCAGCCAGGACAGCTCCAGGGGAAACACCATATATTTT. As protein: CASSQDSSRGNTIYF.

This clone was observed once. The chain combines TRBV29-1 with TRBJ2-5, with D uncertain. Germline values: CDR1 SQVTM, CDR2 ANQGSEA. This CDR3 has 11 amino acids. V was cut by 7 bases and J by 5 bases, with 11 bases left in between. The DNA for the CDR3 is TGCAGCGCAAAAAACGCGGAGACCCAGTACTTC. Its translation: CSAKNAETQYF.

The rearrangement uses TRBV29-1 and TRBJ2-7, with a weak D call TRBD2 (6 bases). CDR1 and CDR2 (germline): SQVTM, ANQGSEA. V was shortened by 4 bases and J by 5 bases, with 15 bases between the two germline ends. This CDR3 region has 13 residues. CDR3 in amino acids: CSVVGGGNHEQYF. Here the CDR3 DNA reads TGCAGCGTTGTAGGTGGGGGGAACCACGAGCAGTACTTC.

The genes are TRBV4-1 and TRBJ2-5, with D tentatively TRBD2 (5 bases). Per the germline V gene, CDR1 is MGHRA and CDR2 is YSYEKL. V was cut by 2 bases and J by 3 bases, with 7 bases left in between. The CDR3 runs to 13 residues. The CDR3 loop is CASSQSGEETQYF. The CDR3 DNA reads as TGCGCCAGCAGCCAAAGCGGCGAAGAGACCCAGTACTTC.

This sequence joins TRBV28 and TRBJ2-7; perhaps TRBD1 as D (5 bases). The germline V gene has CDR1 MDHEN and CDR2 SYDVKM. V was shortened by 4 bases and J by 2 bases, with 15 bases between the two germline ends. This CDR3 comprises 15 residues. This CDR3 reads CASSWGKGRAYEQYF. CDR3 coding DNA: TGTGCCAGCAGTTGGGGCAAAGGCAGAGCCTACGAGCAGTACTTC.

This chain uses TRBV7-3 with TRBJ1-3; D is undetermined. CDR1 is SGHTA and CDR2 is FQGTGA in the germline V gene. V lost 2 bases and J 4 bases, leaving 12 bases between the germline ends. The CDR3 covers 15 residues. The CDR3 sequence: CASSLSPGLGNTIYF. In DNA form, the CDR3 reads TGTGCCAGCAGCTTATCCCCAGGACTAGGAAACACCATATATTTT.

This CDR3 is CASSPGLAGGPSQETQYF. In nucleotides, the CDR3 is TGTGCCAGCAGCCCGGGACTAGCGGGGGGTCCTAGTCAAGAGACCCAGTACTTC. The chain has TRBV11-3 and TRBJ2-5; TRBD2 matches at 15 bases. Germline assignment: CDR1 SGHNT and CDR2 YENEEA. This CDR3 has 18 residues. V dropped 5 bases and J dropped 2; count of bases not matched to a gene: 9.

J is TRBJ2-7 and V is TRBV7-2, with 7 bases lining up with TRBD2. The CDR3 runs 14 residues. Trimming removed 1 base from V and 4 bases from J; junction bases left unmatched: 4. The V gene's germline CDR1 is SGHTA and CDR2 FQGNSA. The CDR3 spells CASSLGPAGYEQYF. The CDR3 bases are TGTGCCAGCAGCTTAGGGCCAGCGGGGTACGAGCAGTACTTC. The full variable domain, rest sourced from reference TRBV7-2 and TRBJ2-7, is GAGVSQSPSNKVTEKGKDVELRCDPISGHTALYWYRQSLGQGLEFLIYFQGNSAPDKSGLPSDRFSAERTGGSVSTLTIQRTQQEDSAVYLCASSLGPAGYEQYFGPGTRLTVT.

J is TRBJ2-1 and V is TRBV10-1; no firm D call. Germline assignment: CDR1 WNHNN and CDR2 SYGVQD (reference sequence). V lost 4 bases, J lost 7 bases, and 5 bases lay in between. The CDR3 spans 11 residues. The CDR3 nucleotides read TGCGCCAGCAGTGCGAGAAATGAGCAGTTCTTC. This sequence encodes CASSARNEQFF.

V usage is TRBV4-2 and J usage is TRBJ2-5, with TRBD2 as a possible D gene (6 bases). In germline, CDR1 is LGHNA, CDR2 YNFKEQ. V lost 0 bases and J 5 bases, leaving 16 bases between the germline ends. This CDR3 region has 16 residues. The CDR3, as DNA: TGTGCCAGCAGCCAAGACCGACTAGTCGGGGGTGAGACCCAGTACTTC. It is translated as CASSQDRLVGGETQYF.

The CDR3 loop reads CASSQVVGANQPQHF. CDR3 sequence (DNA): TGCGCCAGCAGCCAAGTAGTGGGCGCCAATCAGCCCCAGCATTTT. This chain joins TRBV4-3 and TRBJ1-5; D call uncertain. This CDR3 contains 15 residues. V lost 1 base and J 3 bases, leaving 10 bases between the germline ends. From germline, CDR1 is LGHNA and CDR2 YSLEER.